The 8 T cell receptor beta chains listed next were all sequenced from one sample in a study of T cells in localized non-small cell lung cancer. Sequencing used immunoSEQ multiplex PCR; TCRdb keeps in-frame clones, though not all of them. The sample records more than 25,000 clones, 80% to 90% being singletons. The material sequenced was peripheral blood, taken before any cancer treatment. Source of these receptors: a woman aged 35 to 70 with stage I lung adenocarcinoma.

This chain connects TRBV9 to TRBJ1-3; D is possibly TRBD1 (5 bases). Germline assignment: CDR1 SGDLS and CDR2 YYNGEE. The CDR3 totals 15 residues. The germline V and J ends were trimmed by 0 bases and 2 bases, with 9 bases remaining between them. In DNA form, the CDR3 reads TGTGCCAGCAGCGTAGATGGCAGGGCTGGAAACACCATATATTTT. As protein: CASSVDGRAGNTIYF. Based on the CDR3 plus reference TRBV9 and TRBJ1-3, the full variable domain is DSGVTQTPKHLITATGQRVTLRCSPRSGDLSVYWYQQSLDQGLQFLIQYYNGEERAKGNILERFSAQQFPDLHSELNLSSLELGDSALYFCASSVDGRAGNTIYFGEGSWLTVV.

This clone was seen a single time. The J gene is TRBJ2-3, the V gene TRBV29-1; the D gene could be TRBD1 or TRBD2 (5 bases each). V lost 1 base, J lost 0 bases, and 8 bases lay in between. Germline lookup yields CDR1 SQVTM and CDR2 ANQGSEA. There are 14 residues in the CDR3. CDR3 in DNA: TGCAGCGTTGAAGGGGGGATCAGCACAGATACGCAGTATTTT. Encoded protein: CSVEGGISTDTQYF.

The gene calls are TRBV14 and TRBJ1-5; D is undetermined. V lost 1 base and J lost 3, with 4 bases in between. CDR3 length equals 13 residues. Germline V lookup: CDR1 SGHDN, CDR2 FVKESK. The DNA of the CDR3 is TGTGCCAGCAGCCAAGGGCCCAATCAGCCCCAGCATTTT. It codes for CASSQGPNQPQHF. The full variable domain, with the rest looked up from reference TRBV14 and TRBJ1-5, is EAGVTQFPSHSVIEKGQTVTLRCDPISGHDNLYWYRRVMGKEIKFLLHFVKESKQDESGMPNNRFLAERTGGTYSTLKVQPAELEDSGVYFCASSQGPNQPQHFGDGTRLSIL.

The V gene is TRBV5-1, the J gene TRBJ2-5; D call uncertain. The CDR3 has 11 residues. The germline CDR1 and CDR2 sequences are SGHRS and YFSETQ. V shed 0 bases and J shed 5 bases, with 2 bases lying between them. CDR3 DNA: TGCGCCAGCAGCTTGGATGAGACCCAGTACTTC. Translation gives CASSLDETQYF.

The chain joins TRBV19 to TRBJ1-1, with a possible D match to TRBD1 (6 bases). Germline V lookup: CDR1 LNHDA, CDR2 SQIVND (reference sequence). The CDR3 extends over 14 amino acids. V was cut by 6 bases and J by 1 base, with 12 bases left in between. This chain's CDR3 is CASSRTGSNTEAFF. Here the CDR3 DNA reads TGTGCCAGTAGCAGAACAGGGTCGAACACTGAAGCTTTCTTT.

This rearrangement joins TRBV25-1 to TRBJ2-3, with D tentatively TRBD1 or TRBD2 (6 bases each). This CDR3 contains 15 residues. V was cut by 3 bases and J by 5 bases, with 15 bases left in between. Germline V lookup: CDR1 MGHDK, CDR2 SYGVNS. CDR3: CASSDSGASGDTQYF. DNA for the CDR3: TGTGCCAGCAGTGACTCGGGGGCCTCCGGAGATACGCAGTATTTT.

CDR3 in amino acids: CASSESPVGNTEAFF. The CDR3 region has the DNA TGCGCCAGCAGTGAGTCCCCTGTTGGGAACACTGAAGCTTTCTTT. The chain joins TRBV10-2 to TRBJ1-1; unclear D gene. Germline CDR1 and CDR2: WSHSY and SAAADI. With 0 bases removed from V and 1 base from J, the gap between germline ends came to 9 bases. This CDR3 comprises 15 residues.

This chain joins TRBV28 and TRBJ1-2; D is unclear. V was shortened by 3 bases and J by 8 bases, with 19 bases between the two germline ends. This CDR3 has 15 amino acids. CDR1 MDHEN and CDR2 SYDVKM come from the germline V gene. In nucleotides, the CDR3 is TGTGCCAGCAGTTTGGCAGGTTGGGGTGTAGGAGGCTACACCTTC. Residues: CASSLAGWGVGGYTF.